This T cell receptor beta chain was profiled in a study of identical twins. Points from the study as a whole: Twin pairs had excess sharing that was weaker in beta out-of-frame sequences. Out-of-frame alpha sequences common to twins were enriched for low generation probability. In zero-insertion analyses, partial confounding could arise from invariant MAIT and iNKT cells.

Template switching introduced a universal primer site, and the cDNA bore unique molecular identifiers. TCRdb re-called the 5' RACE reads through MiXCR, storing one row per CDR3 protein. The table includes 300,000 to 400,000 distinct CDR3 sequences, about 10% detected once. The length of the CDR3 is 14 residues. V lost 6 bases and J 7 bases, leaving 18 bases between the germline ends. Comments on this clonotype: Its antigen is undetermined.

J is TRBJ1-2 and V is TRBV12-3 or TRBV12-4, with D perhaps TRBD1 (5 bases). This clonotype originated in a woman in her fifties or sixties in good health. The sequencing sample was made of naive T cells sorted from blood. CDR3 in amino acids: CASSHFRVHAGYTF. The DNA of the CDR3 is TGTGCCAGCAGCCATTTCAGGGTTCACGCTGGCTACACCTTC.